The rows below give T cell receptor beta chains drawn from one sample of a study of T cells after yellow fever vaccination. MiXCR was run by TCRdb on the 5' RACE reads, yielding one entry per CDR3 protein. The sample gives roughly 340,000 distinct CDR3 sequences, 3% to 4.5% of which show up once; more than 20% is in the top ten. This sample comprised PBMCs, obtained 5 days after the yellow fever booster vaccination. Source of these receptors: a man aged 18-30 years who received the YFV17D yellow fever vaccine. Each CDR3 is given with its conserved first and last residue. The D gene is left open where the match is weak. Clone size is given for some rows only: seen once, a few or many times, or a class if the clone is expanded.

DNA: TGTGCCAGCAGTTTGGCCCGATCTGGAGGTGCGGCCAAAAACATTCAGTACTTC
CDR3: CASSLARSGGAAKNIQYF
V: TRBV28
J: TRBJ2-4
size: few
D: NA

DNA: TGTGCCAGCTCATGGACAGGGTTTAATTCACCCCTCCACTTT
CDR3: CASSWTGFNSPLHF
V: TRBV25-1
J: TRBJ1-6
size: few
D: TRBD1

DNA: TGCGCCAGCAGCTTGCAGGGGGCGACCGACAATGAGCAGTTCTTC
CDR3: CASSLQGATDNEQFF
V: TRBV5-1
J: TRBJ2-1
size: few
D: TRBD1

DNA: TGCGCCAGCAGCCAAGCTTGGGCCGAATCGGGGGAGACCCAGTACTTC
CDR3: CASSQAWAESGETQYF
V: TRBV4-3
J: TRBJ2-5
size: many
D: NA

DNA: TGTGCCAGCAGTTCCCCCCAAGCGGGGATTTACAATGAGCAGTTCTTC
CDR3: CASSSPQAGIYNEQFF
V: TRBV28
J: TRBJ2-1
size: few
D: TRBD2

DNA: TGTGCCACCAAGCGGGGGGGCCAGGGGAGCACAGATACGCAGTATTTT
CDR3: CATKRGGQGSTDTQYF
V: TRBV7-2
J: TRBJ2-3
size: few
D: TRBD2

DNA: TGTGCCAGCAGCTCGACAGTGGCAAAGCAGTTCTTC
CDR3: CASSSTVAKQFF
V: TRBV7-2
J: TRBJ2-1
size: many
D: NA

DNA: TGCGCCAGCGCATACTCCGGGACTAGCTACGAGCAGTACTTC
CDR3: CASAYSGTSYEQYF
V: TRBV5-1
J: TRBJ2-7
size: NA
D: TRBD2

DNA: TGCAGCGTTGAAGATTTCTCCGTCCAAGAGACCCAGTACTTC
CDR3: CSVEDFSVQETQYF
V: TRBV29-1
J: TRBJ2-5
size: many
D: NA

DNA: TGTGCCAGCAGCTTAGAACCACTTCCCACTGAAGCTTTCTTT
CDR3: CASSLEPLPTEAFF
V: TRBV11-2
J: TRBJ1-1
size: few
D: NA

DNA: TGCAGTGCTAGAGATCGGAGGACTAGCATCCATGAGCAGTTCTTC
CDR3: CSARDRRTSIHEQFF
V: TRBV20-1
J: TRBJ2-1
size: NA
D: TRBD2

DNA: TGTGCCAGCAGGGGACAGTATAGCAATCAGCCCCAGCATTTT
CDR3: CASRGQYSNQPQHF
V: TRBV28
J: TRBJ1-5
size: NA
D: TRBD1

DNA: TGTGCCAGCAGCCCGGACAGGGAGTATGGCTACACCTTC
CDR3: CASSPDREYGYTF
V: TRBV6-2/TRBV6-3
J: TRBJ1-2
size: few
D: TRBD1

DNA: TGCGCCAGCAGCCGCTACACCCCCGGACAGGGGAGCGGCTACACCTTC
CDR3: CASSRYTPGQGSGYTF
V: TRBV4-3
J: TRBJ1-2
size: NA
D: TRBD1

DNA: TGTGCCAGCAGTTACGTGGGTTCCGGGGAGCTGTTTTTT
CDR3: CASSYVGSGELFF
V: TRBV6-5
J: TRBJ2-2
size: many
D: NA

DNA: TGTGCCAGCAGTTATGTAGCGGGGGGGCAAGAGACCCAGTACTTC
CDR3: CASSYVAGGQETQYF
V: TRBV6-5
J: TRBJ2-5
size: few
D: TRBD2

DNA: TGTGCCAGCTCACCACCGGTGGGGGGGTACGAGCAGTACTTC
CDR3: CASSPPVGGYEQYF
V: TRBV18
J: TRBJ2-7
size: once
D: TRBD2